This TCR beta chain was sequenced in a study of blood T cell repertoires in COVID-19. As for the study in general: COVID-19 samples from acute and convalescent phases originated in the United States, Italy and Spain.

Here immunoSEQ multiplex PCR was the method, and the copy in TCRdb shows in-frame clones only, minus some. The sample lists 130,000 or so clones, more than 60% occurring once. The V gene's germline CDR1 is MDHEN and CDR2 SYDVKM. The germline V and J ends were trimmed by 0 bases and 1 base, with 13 bases remaining between them. The CDR3 runs to 16 residues. The TCR was taken from a woman aged 70-85 years with acute or convalescent COVID-19. The sample consisted of peripheral blood. The genes are TRBV28 and TRBJ2-7; possible D gene TRBD2, 7 bases. This CDR3 is CASSLWGASGSYEQYF. The CDR3 nucleotides are TGTGCCAGCAGTTTATGGGGGGCTAGCGGTTCCTACGAGCAGTACTTC.